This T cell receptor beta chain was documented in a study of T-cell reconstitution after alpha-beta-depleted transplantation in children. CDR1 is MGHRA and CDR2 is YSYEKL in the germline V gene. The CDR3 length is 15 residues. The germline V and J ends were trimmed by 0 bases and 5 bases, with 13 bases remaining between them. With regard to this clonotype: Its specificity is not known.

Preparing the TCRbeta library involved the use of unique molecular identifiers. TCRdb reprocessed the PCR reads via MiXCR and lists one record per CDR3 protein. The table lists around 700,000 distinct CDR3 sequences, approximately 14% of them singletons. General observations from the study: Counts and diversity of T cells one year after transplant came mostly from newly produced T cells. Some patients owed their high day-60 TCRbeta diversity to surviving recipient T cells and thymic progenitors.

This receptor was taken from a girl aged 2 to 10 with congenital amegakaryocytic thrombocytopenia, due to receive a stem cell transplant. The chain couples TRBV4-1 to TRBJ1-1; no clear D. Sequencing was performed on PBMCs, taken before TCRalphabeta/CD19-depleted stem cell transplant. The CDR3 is CASSQDVSSGTEAFF. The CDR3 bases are TGCGCCAGCAGCCAAGATGTCTCCTCGGGAACTGAAGCTTTCTTT.